This entry lists 31 T cell receptor beta chains sequenced from one sample in a study of control samples from healthy donors and cancer patients. Assay used: immunoSEQ multiplex PCR; TCRdb lists only in-frame clones, some missing. This sample has 100,000 to 150,000 clones; 70% to 90% occur once, and the top ten carry 2.9%. Input material: blood. These receptors all come from a man in his 60s in good health.

J is TRBJ1-4 and V is TRBV4-3; D call uncertain. In germline, CDR1 is LGHNA, CDR2 YSLEER. This CDR3 is 16 amino acids long. V was clipped by 1 base and J by 8 bases, with 17 bases between them. This CDR3 is CASSQGQSGLDEKLFF. The DNA of the CDR3 is TGCGCCAGCAGCCAAGGTCAATCGGGGTTGGACGAAAAACTGTTTTTT.

This chain links TRBV30 with TRBJ1-1; D is unresolved. V was cut by 1 base and J by 3 bases, with 15 bases left in between. The CDR3 is made up of 15 amino acids. The germline V gene has CDR1 GTSNPN and CDR2 SVGIG (reference sequence). The CDR3, as DNA: TGTGCCTGGAGTGCCAAAGGCTCGACCCACACTGAAGCTTTCTTT. Protein product: CAWSAKGSTHTEAFF.

This clone appeared once. The CDR3 DNA reads TGTGCCAGCAGTTACTCGGGCTACAATGAGCAGTTCTTC. It codes for CASSYSGYNEQFF. The rearrangement uses TRBV6-2 or TRBV6-3 and TRBJ2-1, with unresolved D. Between the trimmed V and J ends, which lost 0 bases and 3 bases, there was a span of 3 bases. This CDR3 is built from 13 residues. The V gene's germline CDR1 is MNHEY and CDR2 SVGEGT.

This clone was observed a handful of times. The chain recombines TRBV5-1 with TRBJ2-1; 12 nucleotides line up with TRBD1. Trimming took 3 bases from V and 10 from J; bases not matched to a gene: 14. In germline, CDR1 is SGHRS, CDR2 YFSETQ. CDR3 size: 17 residues. This CDR3 reads CASSSPGQGALADEQFF. In DNA, the CDR3 is TGCGCCAGCAGCTCACCGGGACAGGGGGCTTTGGCGGACGAGCAGTTCTTC.

This chain connects TRBV7-3 to TRBJ1-6; D might be TRBD1 (5 bases). The CDR3 length is 18 residues. V was clipped by 5 bases and J by 7 bases, with 24 bases between them. Germline loops: CDR1 SGHTA, CDR2 FQGTGA. CDR3 region: CASSRGVIGKGVNSPLHF. The CDR3 DNA sequence: TGTGCCAGCAGCCGAGGGGTAATAGGGAAGGGTGTAAATTCACCCCTCCACTTT.

This chain joins TRBV4-3 and TRBJ2-7; 10 bases are a match to TRBD1. The CDR3 consists of 14 residues. The V and J ends lost 3 bases and 6 bases, in that order; junction bases with no gene match: 5. Germline CDR1 reads LGHNA; CDR2 reads YSLEER. CDR3 sequence reads: CASSHGTGETEQYF. The CDR3 DNA reads as TGCGCCAGCAGCCACGGGACAGGGGAAACCGAGCAGTACTTC.

The chain links TRBV5-5 to TRBJ1-2, with D unclear. CDR1 and CDR2 from the germline V gene are SGHKS and YYEKEE (reference sequence). Trimming shortened V by 2 bases and J by 0 bases, and 11 bases separated the two germline ends. The CDR3 contains 15 residues. The CDR3 reads CASSLSPGANYGYTF. CDR3 coding DNA: TGTGCCAGCAGCTTATCCCCTGGAGCTAACTATGGCTACACCTTC.

This clone was observed once. CDR3 amino acids: CASSTQETQYF. The CDR3 DNA sequence: TGTGCCAGCAGCACACAAGAGACCCAGTACTTC. V and J are TRBV5-5 and TRBJ2-5; D remains ambiguous. The CDR3 is made up of 11 amino acids. Trimming took 4 bases from V and 2 from J, leaving 3 bases between them. Germline V gene sequence: CDR1 SGHKS, CDR2 YYEKEE (reference sequence).

The rearrangement links TRBV5-1 to TRBJ2-3; TRBD2 is a possible D gene (5 bases). Germline loops: CDR1 SGHRS, CDR2 YFSETQ. The ends were cut back, 4 bases at V and 7 bases at J, with 13 bases in the middle. The CDR3 runs to 13 residues. The CDR3 coding sequence is TGCGCCAGCAGCATGGGTTCGGGAAATACGCAGTATTTT. It codes for CASSMGSGNTQYF. Full variable domain (missing parts from reference TRBV5-1 and TRBJ2-3): KAGVTQTPRYLIKTRGQQVTLSCSPISGHRSVSWYQQTPGQGLQFLFEYFSETQRNKGNFPGRFSGRQFSNSRSEMNVSTLELGDSALYLCASSMGSGNTQYFGPGTRLTVL.

The chain has TRBV28 and TRBJ1-2; TRBD1 aligns across 10 bases. The J segment lost 3 bases and the V segment lost 5 bases, leaving 21 bases of the junction unmatched. This CDR3 is 20 amino acids long. CDR1 and CDR2 (germline): MDHEN, SYDVKM. CDR3 bases: TGTGCCAGCAGTAAGGAGACCGGGACAGGGGTTTTTGTCGGGGACTATGGCTACACCTTC. The encoded protein is CASSKETGTGVFVGDYGYTF.

The table lists this clone with a few counts. The rearrangement links TRBV6-5 to TRBJ2-2; D is ambiguous. Trimming removed 0 bases at V and 6 bases at J, with 2 bases between. CDR3 size: 12 residues. Germline V gene lookup returns CDR1 MNHEY and CDR2 SVGAGI. The CDR3, as DNA: TGTGCCAGCAGTTACTCCGCCGGGGAGCTGTTTTTT. Translating gives CASSYSAGELFF.

This chain connects TRBV24-1 to TRBJ1-5; TRBD1 might be the D (6 bases). Germline V CDR1 and CDR2: KGHDR, SFDVKD. This CDR3 region has 14 residues. V lost 7 bases and J lost 4, with 13 bases in between. DNA of the CDR3: TGTGCCACCAGAGATAATCAGGGGAATCAGCCCCAGCATTTT. Its protein product is CATRDNQGNQPQHF.

To note about this clone: The same CDR3 also results from other DNA sequences found in this sample. V gene TRBV28 combines with J gene TRBJ1-3; D gene ambiguous. Per the germline V gene, CDR1 is MDHEN and CDR2 is SYDVKM. This CDR3 has 12 residues. The V and J ends lost 3 bases and 4 bases respectively, with 4 bases between them. CDR3: CASSLGGNTIYF. In nucleotides, the CDR3 is TGTGCCAGCAGTTTGGGCGGAAACACCATATATTTT.

This clone was seen more than once but under ten times. The chain couples TRBV9 to TRBJ1-6; D uncertain. This CDR3 has 15 residues. The V end was cut by 2 bases, the J end by 3 bases, with 9 bases between. The V gene's germline CDR1 is SGDLS and CDR2 YYNGEE. The CDR3 protein is CASSVSGVYNSPLHF. As DNA, the CDR3 is TGTGCCAGCAGCGTCTCTGGGGTCTATAATTCACCCCTCCACTTT.

The chain is built from TRBV7-2 and TRBJ1-5; D call uncertain. The germline CDR1 and CDR2 sequences are SGHTA and FQGNSA. The CDR3 is made up of 15 amino acids. V was pared by 1 base and J by 2 bases, with 9 bases between. CDR3 sequence: CASSLDVYGNQPQHF. In nucleotides, the CDR3 is TGTGCCAGCAGCTTAGACGTTTACGGCAATCAGCCCCAGCATTTT. Based on the CDR3 plus reference TRBV7-2 and TRBJ1-5, the full variable domain is GAGVSQSPSNKVTEKGKDVELRCDPISGHTALYWYRQSLGQGLEFLIYFQGNSAPDKSGLPSDRFSAERTGGSVSTLTIQRTQQEDSAVYLCASSLDVYGNQPQHFGDGTRLSIL.

The chain links TRBV3-1 (or the pseudogene TRBV3-2) to TRBJ1-1; the D gene is possibly TRBD1 (5 bases). This CDR3 region has 15 residues. The germline V gene has CDR1 LGHDT and CDR2 YNNKEL (reference sequence). V lost 10 bases and J lost 1, with 19 bases in between. The CDR3 DNA sequence: TGTGCCACCAATGCAGGGTCGGGGACGAACACTGAAGCTTTCTTT. It is translated as CATNAGSGTNTEAFF.

The V and J genes are TRBV28 and TRBJ1-1; D unresolved. V lost 6 bases to trimming and J lost 8 bases, with 10 bases between them. The CDR3 is 11 residues long. Germline values: CDR1 MDHEN, CDR2 SYDVKM. For the CDR3, the DNA is TGTGCCAGCAGGGAAATCCAAGAAGCTTTCTTT. Its protein is CASREIQEAFF.

This sequence joins TRBV11-2 and TRBJ2-1, with D maybe TRBD2 (5 bases). With 4 bases removed from V and 6 bases from J, the gap between germline ends came to 13 bases. The CDR3 has 14 residues. CDR1 and CDR2 (germline): SGHAT, FQNNGV. In nucleotides, the CDR3 is TGTGCCAGCAGCTCCACCCGGACTTTCAATGAGCAGTTCTTC. Its translation: CASSSTRTFNEQFF.

The chain employs TRBV2 and TRBJ2-3, with a weak D call TRBD1 (6 bases). Germline CDR1 and CDR2: SNHLY and FYNNEI. This CDR3 has 14 residues. Trimming took 6 bases from V and 4 from J, leaving 14 bases between them. CDR3 residues: CASSSQGWADTQYF. The CDR3 DNA sequence: TGTGCCAGCAGCTCACAGGGTTGGGCAGATACGCAGTATTTT.

The chain carries TRBV6-5 and TRBJ1-2; TRBD1 matches 10 bases. The CDR3 is 15 residues long. The V gene's germline CDR1 is MNHEY and CDR2 SVGAGI. J lost 4 bases, V lost 6 bases, and 8 bases had no gene match. The DNA for the CDR3 is TGTGCCAGCAGCAGGACAGGGGGTGGCCTCTATGGCTACACCTTC. It encodes CASSRTGGGLYGYTF.

V usage is TRBV7-2 and J usage is TRBJ2-7; tentatively, D is TRBD1 or TRBD2 (6 bases each). Germline loops: CDR1 SGHTA, CDR2 FQGNSA. This CDR3 is 15 amino acids long. With 4 bases removed from V and 5 bases from J, the gap between germline ends came to 18 bases. DNA for the CDR3: TGTGCCAGCAGCTCCCGGGAAGCCGGGGGCGACGAGCAGTACTTC. Protein: CASSSREAGGDEQYF.

Points on this clone: The sample carries other DNA sequences with the same CDR3. The CDR3 loop reads CASSLSRNTIYF. CDR3 nucleotide sequence: TGTGCCAGCAGTTTAAGCCGAAACACCATATATTTT. The chain couples TRBV28 to TRBJ1-3; D is unclear. The length of the CDR3 is 12 residues. V lost 2 bases, J lost 5 bases, and 4 bases lay in between. Germline CDR1 is MDHEN and CDR2 is SYDVKM.

Concerning this clone itself: A read error may account for a junction end that differs from germline. At the DNA level, this CDR3 is encoded by other sequences in the same sample as well. The chain uses TRBV7-2 and TRBJ1-1, with a weak D call TRBD1 (5 bases). Germline CDR1 reads SGHTA; CDR2 reads FQGNSA. The CDR3 extends over 12 amino acids. This CDR3 reads CASSLGAQAAFF. The CDR3 DNA reads as TGTGCTAGCAGCTTAGGGGCCCAGGCAGCTTTCTTT.

This chain joins TRBV6-2 or TRBV6-3 and TRBJ1-3; TRBD1 might be the D (6 bases). V was clipped by 2 bases and J by 0 bases, with 8 bases between them. The CDR3 is made up of 15 amino acids. Germline lookup yields CDR1 MNHEY and CDR2 SVGEGT. CDR3 region: CASSYGGSSGNTIYF. The CDR3 nucleotides read TGTGCCAGCAGTTACGGGGGCAGCTCTGGAAACACCATATATTTT.

This clone was recorded a few times. This rearrangement joins TRBV19 to TRBJ1-1; D is ambiguous. In germline, CDR1 is LNHDA, CDR2 SQIVND (reference sequence). The V and J ends lost 2 bases and 1 base respectively, with 5 bases between them. This CDR3 contains 13 residues. The CDR3 sequence is CASSIRGNTEAFF. CDR3 nucleotide sequence: TGTGCCAGTAGTATACGGGGGAACACTGAAGCTTTCTTT.

V usage is TRBV6-4 and J usage is TRBJ2-1; TRBD1 might be the D (5 bases). The CDR3 has 15 residues. Trimming removed 5 bases at V and 3 bases at J, with 14 bases between. The V gene's germline CDR1 is MRHNA and CDR2 SNTAGT. The CDR3 DNA follows: TGTGCCAGCAGTAGGGGTGTAGGCGACTACAATGAGCAGTTCTTC. Its protein is CASSRGVGDYNEQFF.

The chain has TRBV4-1 and TRBJ2-7; maybe TRBD2 (6 bases). CDR1 and CDR2 (germline): MGHRA, YSYEKL. The CDR3 is 18 residues long. Trimming stripped 4 bases from V and 0 bases from J, with 22 bases between. CDR3 in DNA: TGCGCCAGCAGCCCAACGGACATCCCAGGGAGGCCCTCCTACGAGCAGTACTTC. Its protein is CASSPTDIPGRPSYEQYF.

V and J are TRBV20-1 and TRBJ1-1; the D is unclear. The CDR3 is 16 amino acids. Trimming took 3 bases from V and 0 from J, leaving 17 bases between them. The V gene's germline CDR1 is DFQATT and CDR2 SNEGSKA (reference sequence). CDR3 nucleotides: TGCAGTGCTAGTCTAATTCGGGGTACAATGAACACTGAAGCTTTCTTT. Its translation: CSASLIRGTMNTEAFF.

The CDR3 bases are TGTGCCAGTAGTATCGGTGTGGAAGAGACCCAGTACTTC. Its protein is CASSIGVEETQYF. The chain uses TRBV19 and TRBJ2-5; no clear D. CDR1 and CDR2 from the germline V gene are LNHDA and SQIVND (reference sequence). CDR3 length equals 13 residues. The V gene lost 3 bases and the J gene lost 3 bases, with 8 bases spanning the gap.

The chain uses TRBV27 and TRBJ1-1, with 9 bases matching TRBD1. The CDR3 is 16 residues long. The V and J ends lost 7 bases and 3 bases, in that order; junction bases with no gene match: 12. Germline-derived CDR1 and CDR2 are MNHEY and SMNVEV (reference sequence). The DNA of the CDR3 is TGTGCCAGCAATTCGAGTCGACAGGGGGGACACACTGAAGCTTTCTTT. Translation: CASNSSRQGGHTEAFF.

V gene TRBV5-5 combines with J gene TRBJ2-7; D gene ambiguous. Trimming took off 0 bases at V and 6 bases at J, with 10 bases between the two ends. The germline gives CDR1 SGHKS, CDR2 YYEKEE (reference sequence). The length of the CDR3 is 13 residues. CDR3 bases: TGTGCCAGCAGCTTGGCCATCAGAGGCGAGCAGTACTTC. Its protein product is CASSLAIRGEQYF.